Presented here are 19 T cell receptor beta chains from one specimen sequenced in a study of vaccination and CD4 T cells after COVID-19. Sequencing of the DNA from cultured CD4+ T cells was carried out with the Oncomine TCR Beta short-read assay. TCRdb re-analysed the PCR reads in MiXCR, keeping a single row per CDR3 protein. The top ten clones hold under 20% of a sample with about 13,000 distinct CDR3 sequences, roughly 29% of them seen once. Treatment reported: roughly 10-day PBMC culture with coronavirus spike peptide pools or control peptides (ViraFEST assay). For these TCRs, the target antigens are not known. The input for sequencing was CD4+ T cells from blood, cultured in vitro, taken before SARS-CoV-2 vaccination. These receptor sequences come from a human donor who received a COVID-19 vaccine.

The rearrangement joins TRBV20-1 to TRBJ1-4; 10 bases align to TRBD1. The CDR3 loop spans 18 amino acids. Trimming removed 3 bases from V and 0 bases from J; junction bases left unmatched: 10. The germline CDR1 and CDR2 sequences are DFQATT and SNEGSKA (reference sequence). Here the CDR3 reads CSARDRGMYVATNEKLFF. Here the CDR3 DNA reads TGCAGTGCTAGGGACAGGGGGATGTATGTTGCAACTAATGAAAAACTGTTTTTT.

V and J are TRBV6-1 and TRBJ1-6; D remains unclear. In germline, CDR1 is MNHNS, CDR2 SASEGT. There are 14 residues in the CDR3. V lost 5 bases, J lost 9 bases, and 14 bases lay in between. CDR3: CASSLHGSSSPLHF. The DNA for the CDR3 is TGTGCCAGCAGTCTCCACGGGTCTAGTTCACCCCTCCACTTT.

This clonotype was seen a handful of times. The chain has TRBV7-6 and TRBJ2-7; D unresolved. Deletions cut 0 bases from V and 3 bases from J, with 9 bases between. Germline V lookup: CDR1 SGHVS, CDR2 FNYEAQ. CDR3 length equals 14 residues. CDR3 in amino acids: CASSLAGQGYEQYF. The CDR3 DNA reads TGTGCCAGCAGCTTAGCGGGTCAAGGCTACGAGCAGTACTTC.

DNA of the CDR3: TGTGCCAGCAGCTTAGGTCCCCTGGTGACCCAGTACTTC. Amino acids: CASSLGPLVTQYF. The chain recombines TRBV7-9 with TRBJ2-5; D is ambiguous. V dropped 1 base and J dropped 7 bases, with 10 bases sitting between them. Per germline, CDR1 SEHNR and CDR2 FQNEAQ (reference sequence). The CDR3 is 13 amino acids.

This rearrangement joins TRBV24-1 to TRBJ2-2; no clear D gene. The CDR3 totals 16 residues. Trimming took 9 bases from V and 4 from J, leaving 20 bases between them. Germline loops: CDR1 KGHDR, CDR2 SFDVKD. This CDR3 is CATQPQTPLTTGELFF. The CDR3 nucleotides read TGTGCCACCCAGCCCCAGACACCCCTTACCACCGGGGAGCTGTTTTTT.

The chain links TRBV7-2 to TRBJ2-3, with 8 nucleotides matching TRBD2. The V gene's germline CDR1 is SGHTA and CDR2 FQGNSA. J was trimmed by 5 bases and V by 2 bases; bases with no gene match: 3. The CDR3 covers 14 residues. CDR3 residues: CASSLSTSGDTQYF. DNA for the CDR3: TGTGCCAGCAGCTTATCCACTAGCGGAGATACGCAGTATTTT.

The gene calls are TRBV25-1 and TRBJ1-1; a possible D gene is TRBD1 (5 bases). The CDR3 consists of 13 residues. Germline CDR1 MGHDK, CDR2 SYGVNS. V lost 4 bases to trimming and J lost 8 bases, with 14 bases between them. The CDR3 DNA sequence: TGTGCCAGCAGTGGGTGGGACGGAAGAGAAGCTTTCTTT. Its translation is CASSGWDGREAFF.

This sequence joins TRBV20-1 and TRBJ2-3; the match to TRBD2 covers 12 bases. Trimming removed 3 bases from V and 2 bases from J; junction bases left unmatched: 6. This CDR3 has 16 amino acids. From germline, CDR1 is DFQATT and CDR2 SNEGSKA (reference sequence). The chain's CDR3 is CSARQASGGVTDTQYF. Written as DNA, the CDR3 is TGCAGTGCTAGGCAGGCTAGCGGGGGGGTCACAGATACGCAGTATTTT.

This chain joins TRBV19 and TRBJ2-3; D is possibly TRBD1 (6 bases). The germline V and J ends were trimmed by 1 base and 0 bases, with 17 bases remaining between them. Germline CDR1 reads LNHDA; CDR2 reads SQIVND (reference sequence). The CDR3 totals 18 residues. The CDR3 DNA is TGTGCCAGTAGTATAGTGGGGGCTTCCAAAACTAGCACAGATACGCAGTATTTT. Residues: CASSIVGASKTSTDTQYF.

This clonotype has a handful of counts. CDR3 in amino acids: CSVRARLMNTEAFF. The CDR3 coding sequence is TGCAGTGTACGGGCCCGGCTGATGAACACTGAAGCTTTCTTT. This sequence joins TRBV20-1 and TRBJ1-1; D gene ambiguous. V gave up 7 bases and J gave up 0 bases, with 15 bases separating them. Germline V lookup: CDR1 DFQATT, CDR2 SNEGSKA (reference sequence). The CDR3 is 14 residues long.

This clonotype was seen a few times. The chain combines TRBV20-1 with TRBJ2-5; TRBD1 matches 7 bases. V lost 5 bases and J lost 1; bases outside the gene matches: 1. There are 12 residues in the CDR3. Per the germline V gene, CDR1 is DFQATT and CDR2 is SNEGSKA (reference sequence). The CDR3 DNA is TGCAGTGCTCAGGGGGTCCAAGAGACCCAGTACTTC. This gives the protein CSAQGVQETQYF.

J is TRBJ1-1 and V is TRBV20-1; 10 bases fit TRBD1. V lost 2 bases to trimming and J lost 0 bases; unmatched junction nucleotides: 9. The CDR3 extends over 17 amino acids. The germline V gene encodes CDR1 DFQATT and CDR2 SNEGSKA (reference sequence). The CDR3 loop reads CSARPGTGDVMNTEAFF. The CDR3 DNA is TGCAGTGCTAGACCCGGGACAGGGGATGTCATGAACACTGAAGCTTTCTTT.

In the case of this clonotype: One end of the junction is discordant with germline, which a read error may explain. The chain couples TRBV5-3 to TRBJ1-2; weak D call: TRBD1 (5 bases). TRBV5-3 is an ORF, and what it does is uncertain. The CDR3 length is 15 residues. The CDR3 spells CASSLYRLGYYGYTF. The CDR3 DNA reads TGTGCCAGCAGCTTGTACAGGCTAGGGTACTATGGCTACACCTTC.

There are a few counts of this clonotype. The chain recombines TRBV30 with TRBJ1-4; 8 bases map to TRBD1. The J segment lost 11 bases and the V segment lost 3 bases, leaving 14 bases of the junction unmatched. In germline, CDR1 is GTSNPN, CDR2 SVGIG (reference sequence). The CDR3 is 15 amino acids. The CDR3, as DNA: TGTGCCTGGAGCAGAATTCAGGGGGCTAGGGAGAAACTGTTTTTT. Amino acid sequence: CAWSRIQGAREKLFF. Using reference TRBV30 and TRBJ1-4 for the parts outside the CDR3, the full variable domain is SQTIHQWPATLVQPVGSPLSLECTVEGTSNPNLYWYRQAAGRGLQLLFYSVGIGQISSEVPQNLSASRPQDRQFILSSKKLLLSDSGFYLCAWSRIQGAREKLFFGSGTQLSVL.

This clonotype has just one count. This chain uses TRBV5-4 with TRBJ1-2; 8 bases line up with TRBD1. The germline CDR1 and CDR2 sequences are SGHNT and YYREEE (reference sequence). The CDR3 runs 12 residues. V was clipped by 5 bases and J by 6 bases; unmatched bases: 3. The CDR3 sequence is CASSQTGDGYTF. CDR3 DNA sequence: TGTGCCAGCAGTCAGACAGGGGATGGCTACACCTTC.

This clonotype was counted a few times. The CDR3 DNA is TGTGCCAGCAGCTTAGATAGCACCGGGGAGCTGTTTTTT. Translation: CASSLDSTGELFF. J is TRBJ2-2 and V is TRBV7-2, with D hard to call. The germline gives CDR1 SGHTA, CDR2 FQGNSA. Trimming pared 1 base from V and 4 bases from J, leaving 4 bases between. This CDR3 contains 13 residues.

CDR3 bases: TGTGCCAGCAGTTCGGGGGCAGGTACGGGGGAGCAGTACTTC. Protein product: CASSSGAGTGEQYF. The chain combines TRBV12-3 or TRBV12-4 with TRBJ2-7, with D perhaps being TRBD1 or TRBD2 (6 bases each). V was clipped by 4 bases and J by 7 bases, with 17 bases between them. The CDR3 runs to 14 residues.

The chain employs TRBV7-9 and TRBJ1-3; no clear D gene. The CDR3 is 12 residues long. V was shortened by 5 bases and J by 8 bases, with 10 bases between the two germline ends. Germline V gene data show CDR1 as SEHNR and CDR2 as FQNEAQ (reference sequence). CDR3: CASSRTGDTIYF. The DNA of the CDR3 is TGTGCCAGCAGCCGCACCGGGGACACCATATATTTT.

The V gene is TRBV10-3, the J gene TRBJ1-6, with 9 bases matching TRBD1. Per germline, CDR1 ENHRY and CDR2 SYGVKD. This CDR3 contains 17 residues. V was clipped by 6 bases and J by 4 bases; unmatched bases: 10. In nucleotides, the CDR3 is TGTGCCATCAGGGGACCGGGACAGGGAGATTATAATTCACCCCTCCACTTT. Residues: CAIRGPGQGDYNSPLHF.